These 18 T cell receptor beta chains were all obtained from the same sample, sequenced in a study of Graves' ophthalmopathy and Graves' hyperthyroidism. Beta-chain TCR CDR3 regions were amplified from RNA transcripts. HTBI primers primed a first-round RT-PCR, and a second-round multiplex PCR followed. In TCRdb, the multiplex PCR reads were re-called with MiXCR into one record per CDR3 protein. Of approximately 460,000 distinct CDR3 sequences listed, 13% to 15% are singletons. The material sequenced was blood. The receptor set was obtained from a woman aged 30 to 39 with Graves' ophthalmopathy.

This clonotype showed up many times. V is TRBV12-3 or TRBV12-4 and J is TRBJ1-5; no clear D gene. Trimming stripped 2 bases from V and 6 bases from J, with 11 bases between. The CDR3 totals 14 residues. The CDR3 DNA reads as TGTGCCAGCAGTTTAATTTACGGTTCTCAGCCCCAGCATTTT. Translating gives CASSLIYGSQPQHF.

Many counts were recorded for this clonotype. A much larger clone is a single base away; this may be a read error. This chain connects TRBV28 to TRBJ2-5; D might be TRBD2 (6 bases). Trimming cost V 2 bases and J 7 bases, with 20 bases left between them. This CDR3 region has 16 residues. CDR1 MDHEN and CDR2 SYDVKM come from the germline V gene. The CDR3: CASSLDLTPKGGTQYF. The CDR3 region has the DNA TGTGCCAGCAGTTTAGACCTGACCCCCAAGGGAGGGACCCAGTACTTC.

This clonotype was observed many times. This rearrangement joins TRBV11-2 to TRBJ2-4; 10 bases are shared with TRBD2. Germline CDR1 and CDR2: SGHAT and FQNNGV. The CDR3 runs 14 residues. Germline trimming cut 2 bases from V and 5 bases from J; bases unmatched to any gene: 0. The CDR3 DNA sequence: TGTGCCAGCAGCTTACTAGCGGGGGAAAACATTCAGTACTTC. This translates into CASSLLAGENIQYF.

This clonotype was recorded many times. V gene TRBV12-3 or TRBV12-4 combines with J gene TRBJ1-2, with 7 bases fitting TRBD1. There are 12 residues in the CDR3. Trimming at V came to 7 bases and at J to 8 bases, leaving 7 bases not matched to a gene. In DNA form, the CDR3 reads TGTGCCAGCACCTCGACAGGGAGGGGCTACACCTTC. This translates into CASTSTGRGYTF.

The chain has TRBV28 and TRBJ2-2, with TRBD1 identical over 9 bases. The junction had 4 bases not matched to a gene; V was cut back by 2 bases and J by 3 bases. In germline, CDR1 is MDHEN, CDR2 SYDVKM. This CDR3 contains 16 residues. DNA of the CDR3: TGTGCCAGCAGTTTAGTGGGACAGGGTTACACCGGGGAGCTGTTTTTT. Translated: CASSLVGQGYTGELFF.

Many counts were recorded for this clonotype. The rearrangement joins TRBV19 to TRBJ1-6; D gene unclear. Trimming removed 0 bases at V and 0 bases at J, with 12 bases between. CDR3 length: 18 amino acids. In germline, CDR1 is LNHDA, CDR2 SQIVND (reference sequence). CDR3 bases: TGTGCCAGTAGTATAGATCTCTCCAGGAGCTCCTATAATTCACCCCTCCACTTT. Its translation is CASSIDLSRSSYNSPLHF.

The V and J genes are TRBV20-1 and TRBJ1-2, with D perhaps TRBD1 (5 bases). Trimming shortened V by 1 base and J by 2 bases, and 14 bases separated the two germline ends. The CDR3 has 15 residues. The germline V gene has CDR1 DFQATT and CDR2 SNEGSKA (reference sequence). In nucleotides, the CDR3 is TGCAGTGCTAGAGGTGTCTCAGGGCTAAACTATGGCTACACCTTC. Its protein is CSARGVSGLNYGYTF.

In this sample, this clonotype turned up many times. The CDR3 reads CASSLRAAGRGEQYF. CDR3 bases: TGTGCCAGCAGTTTAAGGGCCGCCGGGCGGGGCGAGCAGTACTTC. The rearrangement links TRBV27 to TRBJ2-7, with a tentative D call TRBD2 (6 bases). The CDR3 consists of 15 residues. V lost 2 bases to trimming and J lost 6 bases, with 17 bases between them. The germline V gene has CDR1 MNHEY and CDR2 SMNVEV (reference sequence).

Note on this clonotype: One end of the junction is discordant with germline, which a read error may explain. The V and J genes are TRBV6-1 and TRBJ1-1, with D maybe TRBD1 (5 bases). CDR3 length equals 15 residues. Germline V lookup: CDR1 MNHNS, CDR2 SASEGT. CDR3: CASSLPGVTDTDAFF. CDR3 DNA sequence: TGTGCCAGCAGTCTCCCGGGGGTCACGGACACTGATGCTTTCTTT.

This clonotype came up many times. The chain carries TRBV12-3 or TRBV12-4 and TRBJ1-1, with 9 nucleotides matching TRBD1. With V trimmed by 7 bases and J by 2 bases, 5 bases remained unmatched. CDR3 size: 14 residues. CDR3 sequence reads: CASKPGQGNTEAFF. The CDR3 coding sequence is TGTGCCAGCAAACCGGGACAGGGAAACACTGAAGCTTTCTTT.

In its sample, this clonotype was seen a few times. A clone one base away is much larger, so this may be a read error. The CDR3 does not end in the conserved phenylalanine or tryptophan, so this is likely a read error. V gene TRBV11-2 combines with J gene TRBJ2-2, with D tentatively TRBD2 (6 bases). The CDR3 is 16 residues long. The V gene's germline CDR1 is SGHAT and CDR2 FQNNGV. V lost 3 bases and J 7 bases, leaving 18 bases between the germline ends. The CDR3 protein is CASSFRIRRGDGELFL. CDR3 bases: TGTGCCAGCAGCTTTCGCATCCGGCGCGGGGACGGGGAGCTGTTTTTG.

This clonotype was observed at least ten times. The chain uses TRBV12-3 or TRBV12-4 and TRBJ1-2, with D uncertain. The CDR3 covers 11 residues. V was cut by 3 bases and J by 7 bases, with 6 bases left in between. This CDR3 reads CASSFGTGYTF. CDR3 nucleotide sequence: TGTGCCAGCAGTTTTGGTACTGGCTACACCTTC.

The table lists this clonotype with many counts. This chain connects TRBV6-5 to TRBJ1-1; D is unclear. The V end was cut by 2 bases, the J end by 0 bases, with 13 bases between. In germline, CDR1 is MNHEY, CDR2 SVGAGI. The CDR3 contains 16 residues. The CDR3 spells CASSYQQGGLNTEAFF. As DNA, the CDR3 is TGTGCCAGCAGTTACCAGCAAGGAGGGTTGAACACTGAAGCTTTCTTT.

V is TRBV4-1 and J is TRBJ1-2; the match to TRBD1 covers 9 bases. The germline V gene has CDR1 MGHRA and CDR2 YSYEKL. The CDR3 spans 16 residues. The V segment lost 3 bases and the J segment 7 bases; nucleotides outside the gene matches: 12. The CDR3 DNA reads as TGCGCCAGCAGCCATTACCTCCGGGACAGGGCGCCTGGCTACACCTTC. Its protein is CASSHYLRDRAPGYTF.

The V call is TRBV20-1, the J call TRBJ1-2; D is unclear. The CDR3 runs to 12 residues. Deletions cut 2 bases from V and 8 bases from J, with 12 bases between. The germline V gene has CDR1 DFQATT and CDR2 SNEGSKA (reference sequence). The CDR3 DNA reads as TGCAGTGCTAGAAGCGCTAATTTCGGCTACACCTTC. Residues: CSARSANFGYTF.

Many counts were recorded for this clonotype. The J gene is TRBJ2-7, the V gene TRBV6-5, with D possibly being TRBD1 or TRBD2 (5 bases each). CDR1 and CDR2 from the germline V gene are MNHEY and SVGAGI. This CDR3 region has 14 residues. V shed 4 bases and J shed 12 bases, with 22 bases lying between them. The CDR3 loop is CASSLGTQTPLWYF. The CDR3 bases are TGTGCCAGCAGTTTGGGGACGCAAACCCCCCTCTGGTACTTC.

The sample holds many counts of this clonotype. The chain recombines TRBV12-3 or TRBV12-4 with TRBJ1-2, with 9 bases matching TRBD1. CDR3 size: 12 residues. V shed 10 bases and J 8 bases; nucleotides not matched to a gene: 8. CDR3 loop: CATLGGTGGYTF. DNA of the CDR3: TGTGCCACCTTGGGGGGGACAGGGGGCTACACCTTC.

This clonotype showed up many times. This chain uses TRBV20-1 with TRBJ1-5; TRBD1 might be the D (6 bases). CDR1 is DFQATT and CDR2 is SNEGSKA in the germline V gene (reference sequence). Trimming took 5 bases from V and 9 from J, leaving 17 bases between them. This CDR3 spans 13 amino acids. This CDR3 reads CSARGGVDRPQHF. The CDR3 DNA sequence: TGCAGTGCTCGAGGGGGGGTGGATCGGCCCCAGCATTTT.